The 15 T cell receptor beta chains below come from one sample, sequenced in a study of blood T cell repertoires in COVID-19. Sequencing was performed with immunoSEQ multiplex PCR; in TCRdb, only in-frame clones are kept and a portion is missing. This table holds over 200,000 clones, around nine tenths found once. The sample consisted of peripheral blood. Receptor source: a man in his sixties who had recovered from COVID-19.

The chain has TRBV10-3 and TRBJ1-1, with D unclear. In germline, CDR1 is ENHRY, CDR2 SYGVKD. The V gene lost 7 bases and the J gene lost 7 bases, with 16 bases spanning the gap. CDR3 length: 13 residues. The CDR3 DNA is TGTGCCATCACCCGAGACAATTTGGGTGAAGCTTTCTTT. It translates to CAITRDNLGEAFF.

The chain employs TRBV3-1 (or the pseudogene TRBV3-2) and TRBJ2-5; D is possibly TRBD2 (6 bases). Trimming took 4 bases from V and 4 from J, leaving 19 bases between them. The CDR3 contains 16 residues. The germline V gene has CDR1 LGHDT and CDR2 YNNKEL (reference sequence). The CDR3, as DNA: TGTGCCAGCAGCCCCACGGGAGCGGGCCTTAGAGAGACCCAGTACTTC. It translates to CASSPTGAGLRETQYF.

In nucleotides, the CDR3 is TGTGCCAGCACCATCTCGACAGGGTTGGGCGAGACCCAGTACTTC. This translates into CASTISTGLGETQYF. This chain uses TRBV7-9 with TRBJ2-5; 7 bases map to TRBD1. Trimming took 7 bases from V and 5 from J; bases not matched to a gene: 13. The germline CDR1 and CDR2 sequences are SEHNR and FQNEAQ (reference sequence). The CDR3 extends over 15 amino acids.

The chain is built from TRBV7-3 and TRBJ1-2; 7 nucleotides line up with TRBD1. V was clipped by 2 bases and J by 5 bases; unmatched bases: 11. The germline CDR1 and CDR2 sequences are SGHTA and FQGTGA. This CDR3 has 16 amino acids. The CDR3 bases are TGTGCCAGCAGCTTAGATTTCCAGGGGGGAGCGTATGGCTACACCTTC. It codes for CASSLDFQGGAYGYTF.

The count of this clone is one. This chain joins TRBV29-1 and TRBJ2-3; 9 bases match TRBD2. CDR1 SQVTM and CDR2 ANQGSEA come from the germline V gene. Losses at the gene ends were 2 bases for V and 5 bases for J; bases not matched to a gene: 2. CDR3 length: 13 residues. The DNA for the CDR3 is TGCAGCGTTGAACAACTAGCGGGAGATACGCAGTATTTT. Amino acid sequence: CSVEQLAGDTQYF.

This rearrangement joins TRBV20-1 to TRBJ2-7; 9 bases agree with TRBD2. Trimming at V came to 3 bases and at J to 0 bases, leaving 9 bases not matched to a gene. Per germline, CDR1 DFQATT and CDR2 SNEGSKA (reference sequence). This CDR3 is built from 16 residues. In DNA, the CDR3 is TGCAGTGCTAGTCCCTCTAGCGGGGTCACCTCCTACGAGCAGTACTTC. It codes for CSASPSSGVTSYEQYF.

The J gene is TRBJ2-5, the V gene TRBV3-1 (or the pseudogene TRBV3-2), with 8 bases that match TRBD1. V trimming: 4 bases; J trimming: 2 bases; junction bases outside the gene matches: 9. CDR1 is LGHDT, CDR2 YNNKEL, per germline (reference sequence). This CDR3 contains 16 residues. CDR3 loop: CASSRRTGIMQETQYF. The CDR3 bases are TGTGCCAGCAGCCGACGGACAGGGATCATGCAAGAGACCCAGTACTTC.

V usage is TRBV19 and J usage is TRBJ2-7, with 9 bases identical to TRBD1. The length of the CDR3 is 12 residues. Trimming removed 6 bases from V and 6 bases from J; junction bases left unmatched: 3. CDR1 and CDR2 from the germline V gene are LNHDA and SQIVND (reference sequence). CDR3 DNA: TGTGCCAGTAGCAAGACAGGGGGCGAGCAGTACTTC. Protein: CASSKTGGEQYF.

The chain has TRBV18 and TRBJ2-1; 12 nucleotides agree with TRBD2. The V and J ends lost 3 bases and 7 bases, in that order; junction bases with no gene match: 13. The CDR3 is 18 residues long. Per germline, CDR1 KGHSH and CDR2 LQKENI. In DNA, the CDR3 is TGTGCCAGCTCACCCCTAGCGGGAGGGCCAGGAGGGAAAAATGAGCAGTTCTTC. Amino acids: CASSPLAGGPGGKNEQFF.

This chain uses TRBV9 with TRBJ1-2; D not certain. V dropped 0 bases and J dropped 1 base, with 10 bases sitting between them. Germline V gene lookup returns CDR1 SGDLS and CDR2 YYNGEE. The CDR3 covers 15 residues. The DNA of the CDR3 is TGTGCCAGCAGCGTAGTCGGCGGGAATAACTATGGCTACACCTTC. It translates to CASSVVGGNNYGYTF.

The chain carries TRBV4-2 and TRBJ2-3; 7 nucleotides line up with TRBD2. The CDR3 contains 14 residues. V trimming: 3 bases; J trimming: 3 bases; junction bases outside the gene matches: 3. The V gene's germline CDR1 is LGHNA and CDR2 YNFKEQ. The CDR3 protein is CASSQSGITDTQYF. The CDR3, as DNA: TGTGCCAGCAGCCAGAGCGGGATAACAGATACGCAGTATTTT.

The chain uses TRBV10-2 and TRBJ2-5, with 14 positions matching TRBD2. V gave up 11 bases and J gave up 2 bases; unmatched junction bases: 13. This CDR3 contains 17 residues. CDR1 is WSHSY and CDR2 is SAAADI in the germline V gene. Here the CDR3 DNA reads TGCGCCTCGTCGGGGACTAGCGGGAGCGTAGGGCAAGAGACCCAGTACTTC. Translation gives CASSGTSGSVGQETQYF.

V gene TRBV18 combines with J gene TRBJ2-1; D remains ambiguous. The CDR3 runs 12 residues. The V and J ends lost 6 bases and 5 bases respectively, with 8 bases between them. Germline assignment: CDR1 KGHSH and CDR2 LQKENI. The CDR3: CASSPFHNEQFF. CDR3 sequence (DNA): TGTGCCAGCTCCCCTTTCCACAATGAGCAGTTCTTC.

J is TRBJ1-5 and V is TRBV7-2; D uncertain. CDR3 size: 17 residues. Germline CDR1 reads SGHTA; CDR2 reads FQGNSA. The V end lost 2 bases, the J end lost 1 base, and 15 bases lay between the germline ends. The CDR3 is CASSLISGMASNQPQHF. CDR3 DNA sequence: TGTGCCAGCAGCTTAATATCGGGTATGGCAAGCAATCAGCCCCAGCATTTT.

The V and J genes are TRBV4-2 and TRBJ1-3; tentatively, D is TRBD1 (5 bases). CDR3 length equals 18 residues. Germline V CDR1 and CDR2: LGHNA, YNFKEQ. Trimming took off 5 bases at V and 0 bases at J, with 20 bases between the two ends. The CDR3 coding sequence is TGTGCCAGCAGCTCCCAAGGGGATTCACTGAGCTCTGGAAACACCATATATTTT. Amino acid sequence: CASSSQGDSLSSGNTIYF.